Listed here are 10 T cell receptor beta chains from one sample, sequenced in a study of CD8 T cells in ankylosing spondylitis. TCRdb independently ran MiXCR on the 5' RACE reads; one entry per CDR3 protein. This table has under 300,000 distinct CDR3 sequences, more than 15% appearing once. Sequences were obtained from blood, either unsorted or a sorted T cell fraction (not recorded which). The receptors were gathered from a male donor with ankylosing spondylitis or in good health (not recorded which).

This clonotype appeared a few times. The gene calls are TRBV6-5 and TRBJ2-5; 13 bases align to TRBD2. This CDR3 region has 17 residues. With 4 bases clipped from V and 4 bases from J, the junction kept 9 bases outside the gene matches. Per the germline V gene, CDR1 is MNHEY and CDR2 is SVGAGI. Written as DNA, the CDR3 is TGTGCCAGCAGTTCCCTCCCGGGACTAGCGGGATCAGAGACCCAGTACTTC. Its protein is CASSSLPGLAGSETQYF.

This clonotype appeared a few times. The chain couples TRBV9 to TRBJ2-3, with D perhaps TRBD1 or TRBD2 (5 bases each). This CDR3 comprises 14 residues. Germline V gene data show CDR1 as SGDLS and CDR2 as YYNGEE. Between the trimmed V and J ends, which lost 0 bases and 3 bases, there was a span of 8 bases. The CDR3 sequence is CASSVDGGTDTQYF. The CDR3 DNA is TGTGCCAGCAGCGTAGATGGGGGAACAGATACGCAGTATTTT.

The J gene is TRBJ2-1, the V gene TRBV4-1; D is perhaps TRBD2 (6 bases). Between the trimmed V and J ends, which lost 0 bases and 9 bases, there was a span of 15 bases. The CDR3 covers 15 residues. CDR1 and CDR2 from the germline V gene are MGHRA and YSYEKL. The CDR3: CASSQDYTGVGEQFF. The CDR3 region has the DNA TGCGCCAGCAGCCAAGACTATACGGGGGTGGGTGAGCAGTTCTTC.

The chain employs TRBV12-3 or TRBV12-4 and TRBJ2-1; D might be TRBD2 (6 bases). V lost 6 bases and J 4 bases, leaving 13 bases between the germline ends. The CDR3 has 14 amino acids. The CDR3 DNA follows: TGTGCCAGCAGGGGCGGGACCTTATACAATGAGCAGTTCTTC. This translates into CASRGGTLYNEQFF.

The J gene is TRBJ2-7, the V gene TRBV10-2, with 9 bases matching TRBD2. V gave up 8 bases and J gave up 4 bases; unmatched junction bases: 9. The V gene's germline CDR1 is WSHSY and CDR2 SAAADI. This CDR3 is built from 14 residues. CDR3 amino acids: CASCLAGVRYEQYF. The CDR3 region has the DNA TGCGCCAGCTGTTTAGCGGGAGTCAGGTACGAGCAGTACTTC.

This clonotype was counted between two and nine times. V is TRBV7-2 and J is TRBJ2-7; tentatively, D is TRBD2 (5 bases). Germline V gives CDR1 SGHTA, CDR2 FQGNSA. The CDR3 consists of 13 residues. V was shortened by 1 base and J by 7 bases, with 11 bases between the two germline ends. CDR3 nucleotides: TGTGCCAGCAGCTTAGTGACTACTTCTGAGCAGTACTTC. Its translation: CASSLVTTSEQYF. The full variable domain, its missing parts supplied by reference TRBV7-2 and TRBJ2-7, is GAGVSQSPSNKVTEKGKDVELRCDPISGHTALYWYRQSLGQGLEFLIYFQGNSAPDKSGLPSDRFSAERTGGSVSTLTIQRTQQEDSAVYLCASSLVTTSEQYFGPGTRLTVT.

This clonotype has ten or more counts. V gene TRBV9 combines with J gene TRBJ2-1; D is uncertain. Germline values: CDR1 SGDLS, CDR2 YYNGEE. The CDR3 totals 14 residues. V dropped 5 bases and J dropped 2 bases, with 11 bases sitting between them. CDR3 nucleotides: TGTGCCAGCAGTGGTAGCCTAGCCTACAATGAGCAGTTCTTC. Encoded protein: CASSGSLAYNEQFF. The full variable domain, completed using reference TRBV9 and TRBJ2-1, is DSGVTQTPKHLITATGQRVTLRCSPRSGDLSVYWYQQSLDQGLQFLIQYYNGEERAKGNILERFSAQQFPDLHSELNLSSLELGDSALYFCASSGSLAYNEQFFGPGTRLTVL.

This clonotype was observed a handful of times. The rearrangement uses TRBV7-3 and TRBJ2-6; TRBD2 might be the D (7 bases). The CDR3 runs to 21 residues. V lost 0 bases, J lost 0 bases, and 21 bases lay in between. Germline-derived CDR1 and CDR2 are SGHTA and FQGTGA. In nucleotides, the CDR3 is TGTGCCAGCAGCTTAACGGGGGGGCCCGACACTTTGGGCTCTGGGGCCAACGTCCTGACTTTC. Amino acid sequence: CASSLTGGPDTLGSGANVLTF.

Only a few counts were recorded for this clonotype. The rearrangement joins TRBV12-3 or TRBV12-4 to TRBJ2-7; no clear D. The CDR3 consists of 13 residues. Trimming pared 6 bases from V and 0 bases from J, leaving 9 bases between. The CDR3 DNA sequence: TGTGCCAGCAGGGGCTTGAGCTCCTACGAGCAGTACTTC. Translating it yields CASRGLSSYEQYF.

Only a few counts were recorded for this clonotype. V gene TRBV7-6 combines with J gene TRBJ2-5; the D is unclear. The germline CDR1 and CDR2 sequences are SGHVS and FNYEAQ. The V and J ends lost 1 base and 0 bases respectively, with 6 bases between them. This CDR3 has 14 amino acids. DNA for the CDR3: TGTGCCAGCAGCTTAGACAGTTACCAAGAGACCCAGTACTTC. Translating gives CASSLDSYQETQYF.